This is a list of T cell receptor beta chains from one sample in a study of cytomegalovirus exposure and HLA in healthy donors. The protocol was immunoSEQ multiplex PCR, while the TCRdb copy is restricted to in-frame clones and leaves out a portion. The sample consists of 150,000 to 200,000 clones, 81% of them appearing once. The sequencing input was PBMCs. Receptor source: a man in his fifties or sixties in good health and CMV-seropositive. The CDR3 runs from the conserved cysteine through the conserved F or W. A D gene is named only where the DNA matches it firmly. Clone size is stated in some rows and not others, as once, few, many or a class when expanded.

CDR3	DNA	length	V	J	D	size
CASSLSGTGLNQPQHF	TGCGCCAGCAGCCTTTCCGGGACAGGCCTCAATCAGCCCCAGCATTTT	16	TRBV4-1	TRBJ1-5	TRBD1	-
CASSPSGASYEQYF	TGTGCCAGCTCTCCTAGCGGGGCCTCCTACGAGCAGTACTTC	14	TRBV18	TRBJ2-7	TRBD2	few
CASSIRQFPQPQHF	TGTGCCAGTAGTATTCGACAGTTCCCTCAGCCCCAGCATTTT	14	TRBV19	TRBJ1-5	-	-
CASGRGELSKYEQYF	TGTGCCAGCGGGAGGGGGGAACTCAGTAAGTACGAGCAGTACTTC	15	TRBV13	TRBJ2-7	-	-
CASSKETGPYGYTF	TGTGCCAGCAGCAAAGAGACAGGGCCCTATGGCTACACCTTC	14	TRBV7-9	TRBJ1-2	TRBD1	-
CASTQRLAGGSYEQYF	TGTGCCAGCACCCAACGGTTAGCGGGAGGGTCCTACGAGCAGTACTTC	16	TRBV11-2	TRBJ2-7	TRBD2	-
CASSSQGWVNTEAFF	TGTGCCAGCAGTTCCCAGGGATGGGTGAACACTGAAGCTTTCTTT	15	TRBV28	TRBJ1-1	-	-
CASNWGQGWTEAFF	TGTGCCAGCAATTGGGGACAGGGTTGGACTGAAGCTTTCTTT	14	TRBV28	TRBJ1-1	TRBD1	-
CSAQNGNTIYF	TGCAGTGCTCAGAACGGAAACACCATATATTTT	11	TRBV20-1	TRBJ1-3	-	-
CASSQGSGLYGYTF	TGCGCCAGCAGCCAAGGCTCAGGGCTCTATGGCTACACCTTC	14	TRBV4-1	TRBJ1-2	-	once
CASRDSGGKYEQYF	TGTGCCAGCAGGGATAGCGGGGGGAAATACGAGCAGTACTTC	14	TRBV28	TRBJ2-7	TRBD2	-
CASLPGQGPYEQYF	TGTGCCAGCCTACCGGGACAGGGGCCATACGAGCAGTACTTC	14	TRBV11-1	TRBJ2-7	TRBD1	-
CASSYERLGGYEQYF	TGTGCCAGCAGTTACGAGAGACTGGGGGGTTACGAGCAGTACTTC	15	TRBV6-5	TRBJ2-7	-	-
CATSSNEGTGGIEQYF	TGTGCCACCAGCAGCAATGAAGGGACAGGGGGGATCGAGCAGTACTTC	16	TRBV15	TRBJ2-7	TRBD1	-